This TCR beta chain was sequenced in a study of neurological immune-mediated disorders. This clonotype was recorded once. One end of the junction fails to match germline, which may point to a read error. TCRdb re-analysed the 5' RACE reads in MiXCR, keeping a single row per CDR3 protein. The sample carries around 30,000 distinct CDR3 sequences, about a sixth recorded once. Time point here: technical triplicate 3. The CDR3 has 16 residues. Germline CDR1 is SGHRS and CDR2 is YFSETQ. The source is a female donor with HTLV-1-associated myelopathy (HAM/TSP). The rearrangement joins TRBV5-1 to TRBJ2-3; 7 positions match TRBD1. Sequenced input: CD4+ T cells from blood. CDR3 region: CASSSQTGRSTDTQYF. The CDR3 nucleotides read TGCGCCAGCAGCTCTCAGACAGGGCGTTCCACAGATACACAGTATTTT.